The rows below give T cell receptor beta chains drawn from one sample of a study of cytomegalovirus exposure and HLA in healthy donors. TCRdb's table, derived via immunoSEQ multiplex PCR, lists solely in-frame clones and lacks some. Of about 120,000 clones listed, around a tenth are singletons. Material for sequencing was PBMCs. The receptor set was obtained from a man younger than 45 in good health and CMV-seronegative. CDR3s include the opening cysteine and the closing phenylalanine or tryptophan. The order of the fields is clone size, J gene, V gene, D gene, CDR3 DNA, CDR3 protein. A D gene is named only where the DNA matches it firmly. The size field is filled for only some rows; it gives once, few, many or a size class.

>NA|TRBJ1-5|TRBV7-3|NA
TGTGCCAGCAGCTTATCGTTCGGGGGGCACGGGGCTCAGCCCCAGCATTTT
CASSLSFGGHGAQPQHF
>few|TRBJ1-4|TRBV2|TRBD1
TGTGCCAGCAGTGAGGACAGGGCGACTAATGAAAAACTGTTTTTT
CASSEDRATNEKLFF
>NA|TRBJ2-7|TRBV14|TRBD2
TGTGCCAGCAGCCCTTCGTTAGCGGGAGAGTACGAGCAGTACTTC
CASSPSLAGEYEQYF
>NA|TRBJ2-7|TRBV6-1|TRBD2
TGTGCCAGCAGCCTAGCGGGAGGATTCGGAGAGCAGTACTTC
CASSLAGGFGEQYF
>few|TRBJ1-5|TRBV19|NA
TGTGCCAGTAGTATTCAAGCTTCCAATCAGCCCCAGCATTTT
CASSIQASNQPQHF
>few|TRBJ2-2|TRBV6-1|TRBD1
TGTGCCAGCAGCTTCGGACAGGTCCACGGGGAGCTGTTTTTT
CASSFGQVHGELFF
>NA|TRBJ2-7|TRBV6-5|NA
TGTGCCAGCAGTCCCGGGACTGCCTCCTACGAGCAGTACTTC
CASSPGTASYEQYF
>few|TRBJ1-4|TRBV7-9|NA
TGTGCCAGCAGCTTTACGGGGGGAGAGGATGAAAAACTGTTTTTT
CASSFTGGEDEKLFF
>few|TRBJ1-5|TRBV30|NA
TGTGCCTGGAGTGGTGGGTCCGGGTTTAGCAATCAGCCCCAGCATTTT
CAWSGGSGFSNQPQHF
>NA|TRBJ2-7|TRBV30|TRBD1
TGTGCCTGGAACAGGGGTTCCTACGAGCAGTACTTC
CAWNRGSYEQYF
>NA|TRBJ2-5|TRBV19|NA
TGTGCCAGTACCCCCCCGGGGAGGGAGACCCAGTACTTC
CASTPPGRETQYF
>NA|TRBJ1-2|TRBV7-8|NA
TGTGCCAGCAGCTTAGCGTGGCAGGGCCATGGCTACACCTTC
CASSLAWQGHGYTF
>NA|TRBJ1-5|TRBV5-1|NA
TGCGCCAGCAGCTTGGAGCAGGGGAATCAGCCCCAGCATTTT
CASSLEQGNQPQHF
>NA|TRBJ1-5|TRBV2|NA
TGTGCCAGCAGTGAGAATAACGAGAATCAGCCCCAGCATTTT
CASSENNENQPQHF
>NA|TRBJ2-4|TRBV11-3|NA
TGTGCCAGCAGCCCAACTTCGGGTCCGAAAAACATTCAGTACTTC
CASSPTSGPKNIQYF
>NA|TRBJ1-4|TRBV7-9|NA
TGTGCCAGCAGCTATCGACAGGATAATGAAAAACTGTTTTTT
CASSYRQDNEKLFF
>few|TRBJ2-7|TRBV5-8|NA
TGTGCCAGCAGCCTCCTGGGGCCAATGTACGAGCAGTACTTC
CASSLLGPMYEQYF